Included here is one T cell receptor (beta chain) sequence, with context. Its antigen is still unknown. Per-nucleotide qualities are absent, and no much larger clonotype sits a single base away. Using the deep immunoSEQ assay, multiplex PCR amplified TCR CDR3 regions from genomic DNA. Extracted genomic DNA from each cell subset was spread evenly across all wells of several immunoSEQ 96-well plates, with each plate serving as a replicate. Each replicate PCR for unsorted PBMC received roughly 290 ng genomic DNA, equal to around 30,000 T cell genomes. Ten immunoSEQ deep assay plates were used to sequence the unsorted PBMC genomic DNA. Purified libraries were quantified with a Qubit 3.0 fluorometer, sized on a Bioanalyzer 2100, and re-quantified with the KAPA Library Quantification kit. Every immunoSEQ 96-well plate was sequenced on a separate single-read 150-cycle Illumina NextSeq 550 flow cell. For the original study's pipeline: Because the immunoSEQ output included only junctional sequences and no quality scores, the filtering could not be the same as the filtering used for full-length reads. Sequences were annotated with PyIR, a Python wrapper for IgBLAST v1.9, using IMGT germline references to assign V/J genes and CDR3. Reads with weak V/J assignments (E-value above 1e-6), missing CDR3, stop codons, out-of-frame junctions, or ambiguous translated residues were removed. V3J clonotypes were defined as sequences sharing an identical inferred V gene, J gene, and CDR3 amino acid sequence. To compute the percentage overlap between repertoires, the number of shared unique clonotypes was divided by the size of the smaller repertoire. Three approaches were used to assess repertoire richness: RTK rarefaction, the Chao1 estimator, and Recon v2.1 estimates of unobserved clonotypes. Here the immuneACCESS table is served through TCRdb, limited to in-frame sequences with V and J called. Missing clones are a known gap in these copies; in checked studies unresolved V genes cover under half, and the rest lacks a known reason. V and J calls and clone size are given by that table; D and trimming were obtained from the DNA. In this sample the table shows hundreds of thousands of clones, 75% to 80% of which occur a single time. Together, the top ten hold approximately 12% of the sample.

The germline V gene sets CDR1 to SGHDN and CDR2 to FVKESK. Spanning cysteine to phenylalanine, the CDR3 consists of 19 amino acids. The CDR3 DNA has 57 bases and is translated from base 1. The junction shows trimming of 4 bases on V and 0 bases on J, and the gene matches do not reach 14 bases of it. The sample belongs to a study of shared clonotypes between healthy human individuals (dated by TCRdb to the early 2020s). With regard to the full study: Two women and a few men aged 18 to 49 years were included in the cohort. Blood TCR repertoires of a handful of healthy adults were deeply sequenced to estimate repertoire size and the extent of clonotype sharing between individuals. To increase sequencing depth and limit assay-specific biases, TCR repertoire library preparation and sequencing were carried out by different laboratories using diverse techniques. Per donor, leukapheresis produced somewhere between about 0.85 and 8.9 billion PBMCs.

Donors were healthy HIV-negative adults with no recently reported acute infections or vaccinations. All donors were Caucasian adults living in Nashville, Tennessee, USA. In the unsorted samples, around 81 million PBMCs were counted, and genomic DNA was extracted using the QIAamp DNA Blood Mini kit. After blood collection by leukapheresis, PBMCs were isolated using Ficoll-Histopaque density gradient centrifugation and then cryopreserved in the vapor phase of liquid nitrogen. General study outcomes and caveats: The genetic and exposure-history diversity represented was limited by the small number of donors. Pairwise subsampling indicated that sequencing depth was expected to affect the degree of clonotype sharing among donors. Sampling was restricted to blood, and TCR repertoires in tissue are likely to differ from TCR repertoires in blood.

The chain is assembled from TRBV14 and TRBJ1-3, with 8 bases in between that match TRBD1. The source is a woman between 35 and 50 years old in good health. Some clones in this sample may be carry-over from other donors' samples. What was sequenced was PBMCs. The DNA sequence follows: TGTGCCAGCAGCCGGAACAGGGGGTTCCTCCAGAGCTCTGGAAACACCATATATTTT. The translation is CASSRNRGFLQSSGNTIYF.